There are a few counts of the clone carrying this T cell receptor beta chain. Its specificity is unknown. The PCR was carried out with 60 Vbeta primers and 13 Jbeta primers. Libraries were prepared by immunoSEQ multiplex PCR; TCRdb keeps only in-frame clonotypes and omits some of them. The sample includes 110,000 or so clones, over 60% of them seen just once. This sample stems from a study of cytomegalovirus exposure and HLA in healthy donors. Nominally healthy donors provided the samples, though records likely missed some immune exposures. Study results and caveats: In a later analysis, TCR beta V- and J-gene trimming showed a link to a missense DCLRE1C variant. A later analysis appeared to link common viral pathogens to several of the most significant clusters.

There are 16 residues in the CDR3. From germline, CDR1 is LNHDA and CDR2 SQIVND (reference sequence). V gave up 0 bases and J gave up 5 bases; unmatched junction bases: 8. The sample comprised PBMCs. The source is a man in his late teens or twenties in good health and CMV-seropositive. The chain recombines TRBV19 with TRBJ1-1, with 8 bases lining up with TRBD1. CDR3: CASSIDLGRGQTEAFF. The CDR3 DNA follows: TGTGCCAGTAGTATAGATCTCGGCAGGGGGCAAACTGAAGCTTTCTTT.